This TCR beta chain was sequenced in a study of human thymus T cells (dated by TCRdb to the early 2020s). A note on the overall study: The study used 7 to 9 infant thymus samples plus four related peripheral blood samples to characterize TCR alpha and beta repertoires. Donor ages ranged from about 6 to 244 days, and the cohort comprised about six male and a couple of female infants.

The CDR3, from cysteine to phenylalanine, totals 14 residues. Only CDR3 DNA remains: 42 bases, in frame from the first base. The germline V gene supplies CDR1 MDHEN and CDR2 SYDVKM. Trimming costs V 4 bases and J 3 bases, and their ends lie 13 bases apart. TCRB and TCRAD loci were amplified from a standardized quantity of quality-controlled genomic DNA using the immunoSEQ multiplex PCR assay. Amplicons spanned the V(D)J region at a length sufficient to cover the CDR3 and identify V and J genes. The amplicons were sequenced on an Illumina platform via the commercial immunoSEQ service. Turning to the authors' computational methods: Primer bias and sequencing errors were corrected as previously described, and TCRAD and TCRB were defined on the basis of the IMGT database. Analysis of the repertoires was done with immunoSEQ Analyzer 3.0 and VDJTools and included basic statistics, V/J segment usage, diversity estimates, rarefaction and pairwise overlap. To estimate diversity, the Chao1, ChaoE, Efron-Thisted, Shannon and inverse Simpson indices were applied, and diversity was also estimated on datasets down-sampled to the smallest sample. Repertoire overlap was assessed by strict matching of CDR3 nucleotide sequence, V gene and J gene, and clustering was done by Jaccard-based multidimensional scaling. This immuneACCESS table, as held by TCRdb, lists in-frame sequences with V and J called but not all clones. Of the missing ones, under half trace to an unresolved V gene in checked studies; the others have no known cause. The V and J calls and clone size come from that table; D and trimming were worked out from the DNA. The sample table holds some 72,000 clones, of which 95% to 98% were seen once. The ten largest clones take up 0.031% of the sample.

Thymus tissue was obtained as surgical resects removed during corrective cardiac surgery. The donors were immunologically healthy infants in Finland who had open corrective cardiac surgery for congenital heart defects. Thymocytes were mechanically released from the tissue and were stored as pellets of about 9.5-33 million cells at -70 degrees C. A QIAsymphony instrument was used to extract genomic DNA from the frozen cell pellets. On this clone: Its cognate antigen has yet to be identified. No base quality information exists; no much larger clone differs at one position.

The paper's findings and limits, for the study overall: Both the thymic and the peripheral blood repertoires appeared to show biased V and J gene segment usage. Thymus samples yielded on average roughly 840,000 unique TCRB clonotypes, compared with around 84,000 from blood samples. According to the related research, thymic TCR repertoires were highly overlapping among unrelated individuals.

The chain couples TRBV28 to TRBJ2-7, with a weak D call of TRBD2 (6 bases match). Input material: thymus tissue. The clonotype was recovered from a boy under three years old with a congenital heart defect but otherwise immunologically healthy. The DNA is TGTGCCAGCAGTTCCGGGACTCGTTTCTACGAGCAGTACTTC. Its coded protein is CASSSGTRFYEQYF.